This TCR beta chain came from a study of blood T cells in healthy people across ages (dated by TCRdb to 2015 to 2017). As for the study more broadly: In model experiments, template switching captured roughly one uniquely barcoded TCR beta cDNA molecule for every two T cells. Using deep sequencing normalized with unique cDNA molecular identifiers, the study measured how TCR beta repertoire diversity changes with age. The donors were divided into four age groups: young (average roughly 17 years), middle-aged (about 41), aged (about 61) and long-lived (82). Using the same blood draw, the study looked at two additional independent replicas of 1 million unique cDNA reads for two donors, one aged 18 to 30 and the other aged 80 or older.

V lost 3 bases and J lost 0 bases, and the count of bases not matched to a germline gene is 4. For CDR1 and CDR2, the germline V gene lists SGHAT and FQNNGV. From its cysteine to its phenylalanine, the CDR3 spans 17 amino acids. The sequence is cut down to CDR3 DNA, 51 bases in frame from base 1. This clonotype has more than one count but fewer than ten. The specificity of this receptor is unknown. It has no much larger one-base neighbor in the sample; base qualities were not kept. Library prep was done by 5' RACE. For sequencing, an Illumina HiSeq 2500 was employed. The second PCR ran for roughly 7 to 12 cycles and used a J-beta primer mix along with a sample-barcoded 5' primer. A template-switch 5' adaptor carrying 12 random nucleotides introduced a unique molecular identifier onto each TCR beta cDNA molecule. Each sample yielded at least 2.5 million CDR3-containing paired-end reads. The Mint cDNA synthesis kit, primed by a TRBC-specific oligonucleotide, was used to synthesize first-strand cDNA from all RNA. After uracil-DNA glycosylase treatment, a first 18-cycle PCR used universal primers M1SS and BC2_uni_R on all cDNA. For the original study's pipeline: For normalization, 1 million high-quality reads, each with a distinct molecular identifier, were randomly selected from each sample. Instead of being binned into consensus sequences, reads that shared molecular identifiers were thrown out. MiTCR, run with a Q25 quality threshold and the strictest error-elimination algorithm, handled CDR3 identification, clonotype clustering and error correction. A nonparametric unseen species model with Euler transformation was used to estimate a lower bound on total TCR beta diversity. TCRdb itself trimmed the public reads at Q25 with fastp, ran MiXCR and retained productive beta chains. Rows are unified per CDR3 protein, each entry keeping the most common DNA and genes. TCRdb, not the authors, supplied the V and J calls. Present in this sample are around 780,000 distinct CDR3 sequences, more than 25% of which were seen just once. The ten largest clones take up roughly 3.1% of the sample.

What the authors observed across the whole study: The long-lived group showed more naive CD4+ T cells, fewer expanded clones and increased TCR diversity than the aged group, suggesting age selection. As age increased, observed TCR beta diversity per million T cells dropped in a roughly linear way, and a significant reduction was already evident by age 40. Since profiling was done on bulk unsorted PBMCs, naive and antigen-experienced compartments could not be conclusively compared. Because donor CMV infection status was unknown, age-related changes in expanded clonotypes were potentially confounded. Estimates of total diversity based on one million sequenced T cells were regarded as lower bounds and as underestimates. Observed TCR beta diversity correlated strongly with the percentage of naive T cells measured by flow cytometry.

The donors were roughly 40 Caucasian individuals from Russia, aged roughly 6 to 100 years, who were systemically healthy. Each donor gave 8 to 10 milliliters of peripheral blood, collected into EDTA-treated Vacutainer tubes. Ficoll-Paque density-gradient centrifugation was used to isolate PBMCs, with at least 7 million per sample. Total RNA was extracted from PBMCs with Trizol reagent, with at least 5.5 micrograms obtained per sample. For every donor, an aliquot of PBMCs went through flow cytometry to measure the percentages of naive CD45RAhigh/CD27high T cells. The same data also went into a second study, on T cells of mothers and their children. The second study's paper adds: Nine systemically healthy Caucasian individuals served as donors, namely three mothers together with their six children. cDNA synthesis consumed the entire amount of extracted RNA, loaded at about 1.5 ug RNA in each 15 ul reaction. Sample barcodes and 2-4 random nucleotides were added via the M1S primer in the second PCR. Each mother yielded over 9.5 million TCR beta CDR3 reads and each child roughly 3 million reads. TCR recombination output is similarly shaped by thymic selection in related and unrelated pairs, with a minor effect exerted by inherited differences. Normalized repertoire overlap in related mother-child pairs was always slightly higher than in unrelated mother-child pairs, but the difference was never significant. Persistent microchimeric T cell clones were not detected, at a sensitivity of around 95 clones per million clonotypes. To look for features that set related mother-child pairs apart from unrelated individuals, the researchers ran deep NGS to compare the TCR beta repertoires of mothers and children. The mean age was about 37 +/- 4 years for the mothers and approximately 11 +/- 4 years for the children. After adapters were ligated using NEBNext reagents, the libraries underwent 100+100 nt paired-end sequencing on an Illumina HiSeq 2000. Mother and child libraries were prepared a month apart and sequenced in separate runs to prevent cross-contamination. For each donor, somewhere between roughly 500,000 and 2,100,000 distinct TCR beta clonotypes were identified. Naive TCR beta clonotypes were estimated from low-frequency clonotypes matched to each donor's FACS-determined naive share, without sorting.

Rearrangement joined TRBV11-2 to TRBJ2-6, and TRBD1 matches 8 of the central bases. The sequence came from a boy aged 10-17 years in good health. What was sequenced was blood. The bases read TGTGCCAGCAGCTTCACAGGGGGAGCCTCTGGGGCCAACGTCCTGACTTTC. This encodes CASSFTGGASGANVLTF.